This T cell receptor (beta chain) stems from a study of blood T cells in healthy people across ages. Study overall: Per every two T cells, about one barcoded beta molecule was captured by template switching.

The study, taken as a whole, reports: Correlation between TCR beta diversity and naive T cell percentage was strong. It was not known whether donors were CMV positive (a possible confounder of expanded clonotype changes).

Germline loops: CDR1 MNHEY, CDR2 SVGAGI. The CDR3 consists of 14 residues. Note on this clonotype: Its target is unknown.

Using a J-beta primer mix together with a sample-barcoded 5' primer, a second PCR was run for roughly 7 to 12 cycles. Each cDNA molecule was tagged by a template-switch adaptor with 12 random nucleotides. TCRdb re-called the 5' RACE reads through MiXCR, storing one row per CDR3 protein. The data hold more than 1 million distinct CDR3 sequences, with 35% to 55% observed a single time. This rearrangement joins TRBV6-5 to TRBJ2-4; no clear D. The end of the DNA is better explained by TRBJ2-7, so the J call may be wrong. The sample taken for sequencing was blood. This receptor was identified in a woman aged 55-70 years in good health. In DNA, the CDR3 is TGTGCCAGCAGTGACACCAGTGAAGGCTACGAGCAGTACTTC. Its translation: CASSDTSEGYEQYF.